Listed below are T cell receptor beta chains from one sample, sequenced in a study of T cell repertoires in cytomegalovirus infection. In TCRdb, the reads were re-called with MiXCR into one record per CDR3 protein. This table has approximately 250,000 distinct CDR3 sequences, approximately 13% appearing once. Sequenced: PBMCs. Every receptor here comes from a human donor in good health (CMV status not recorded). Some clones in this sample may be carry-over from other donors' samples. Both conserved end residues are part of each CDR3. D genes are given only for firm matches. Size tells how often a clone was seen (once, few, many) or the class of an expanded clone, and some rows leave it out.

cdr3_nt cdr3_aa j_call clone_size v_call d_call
TGTGCCAGCAGCCCCGCCCTAGGGGGGGACCACTATGGCTACACCTTC CASSPALGGDHYGYTF TRBJ1-2 few TRBV4-2 -
TGCAGTGCCACCCCGGGACTAGCGGGGAATGAGCAGTTCTTC CSATPGLAGNEQFF TRBJ2-1 - TRBV20-1 TRBD2
TGCAGTGCTTCGAGCGGGAGGGAAGCCTACAATGAGCAGTTCTTC CSASSGREAYNEQFF TRBJ2-1 many TRBV20-1 TRBD2
TGTGCCAGCAGCCAACCGGACAGGGAGAACACTGAAGCTTTCTTT CASSQPDRENTEAFF TRBJ1-1 many TRBV3-1 TRBD1
TGTGCCAGCAGCTTAAGGACACAGGGGAGGTACGAGCAGTACTTC CASSLRTQGRYEQYF TRBJ2-7 many TRBV7-2 -
TGTGCCAGCAGTTTTGGACAGGGGCTAGCTGGTCAGCCCCAGCATTTT CASSFGQGLAGQPQHF TRBJ1-5 many TRBV28 TRBD1
TGTGCCAGCAGCTTAGCTTCGGGGAACCTAGCGGGGTCCTACAATGAGCAGTTCTTC CASSLASGNLAGSYNEQFF TRBJ2-1 many TRBV7-2 TRBD2
TGTGCCAGCAGCTTAGCCGCATTGAACACCGGGGAGCTGTTTTTT CASSLAALNTGELFF TRBJ2-2 many TRBV7-2 -
TGTGCCAGCAGTTTGGAGATGGCGGGAGGGGCAGATACGCAGTATTTT CASSLEMAGGADTQYF TRBJ2-3 many TRBV27 TRBD2
TGTGCCAGCAGTGAGGAAGGCAGGGGCACTGAAGCTTTCTTT CASSEEGRGTEAFF TRBJ1-1 many TRBV2 -
TGTGCTAGTGGTTTGGGGGGTACTACCACCGGGGAGCTGTTTTTT CASGLGGTTTGELFF TRBJ2-2 - TRBV12-5 -
TGCGCCAGCAGCCGAGGACTAGCGGAAACCGGGGAGCTGTTTTTT CASSRGLAETGELFF TRBJ2-2 - TRBV4-3 TRBD2
TGCGCCAGCAGCCAAGGGTCGGACGGGGAAAAACTGTTTTTT CASSQGSDGEKLFF TRBJ1-4 many TRBV4-3 -
TGCGCCAGCAGCTTGGAGCCGGAGGGGAAAGGCACAGATACGCAGTATTTT CASSLEPEGKGTDTQYF TRBJ2-3 few TRBV5-1 -
TGTGCCAGCAGCTTAGTGGGCGAGCAGTACTTC CASSLVGEQYF TRBJ2-7 many TRBV7-2 -
TGTGCCAGCAGAGCGGGACAGGGTCGGTCCTACGAGCAGTACTTC CASRAGQGRSYEQYF TRBJ2-7 many TRBV28 TRBD1
TGTGCCAGCAGTTTAAGGCTAGCGGGGGGTTCCCACAATGAGCAGTTCTTC CASSLRLAGGSHNEQFF TRBJ2-1 few TRBV27 TRBD2
TGTGCCAGCAGCGCCTCAGCGACGTCACAGCGGATTGAAGCTTTCTTT CASSASATSQRIEAFF TRBJ1-1 few TRBV5-6 -
TGTGCCAGTAGCGTGGCTGGCCACAATGAGCAGTTCTTC CASSVAGHNEQFF TRBJ2-1 - TRBV19 -
TGTGCCAGCAGTTCCTTGGGGGAGCAAAGCGATGAGCAGTTCTTC CASSSLGEQSDEQFF TRBJ2-1 few TRBV12-3/TRBV12-4 -
TGTGCCAGCAGTCCCCTAGGGCTCAACCAGCCCCAGCATTTT CASSPLGLNQPQHF TRBJ1-5 once TRBV2 -
TGCGCCAGCAGCGGGCTTACAGGGGGCCCTAATGAAAAACTGTTTTTT CASSGLTGGPNEKLFF TRBJ1-4 - TRBV5-1 TRBD1
TGTGCCAAGGGGACAGGTAGCAACTACGAGCAGTACTTC CAKGTGSNYEQYF TRBJ2-7 few TRBV2 TRBD1
- CASSSSGLVPQYF TRBJ2-3 - TRBV6-2/TRBV6-3 -
TGTGCCAGCAGCCAAGATTATGCGCAGAATGAGCAGTTCTTC CASSQDYAQNEQFF TRBJ2-1 few TRBV3-1 -
TGTGCCAGCAGTTACTCGGACAGGGTATCCGGAAACACCATATATTTT CASSYSDRVSGNTIYF TRBJ1-3 - TRBV6-2/TRBV6-3 TRBD1
TGCAGCGTTGAAGAAGGGGACAGGGGGTTAGGAGAGCAGTTCTTC CSVEEGDRGLGEQFF TRBJ2-1 few TRBV29-1 TRBD1
TGCGCCAGCAGCCTACGGACAGGGAGGGAAACTGAAGCTTTCTTT CASSLRTGRETEAFF TRBJ1-1 few TRBV5-1 TRBD1
TGTGCCAGCAGCCCTCCCTCCTACAATGAGCAGTTCTTC CASSPPSYNEQFF TRBJ2-1 many TRBV5-4 -
TGCAGCGTTGCCCGGGACTTCTACGAGCAGTACTTC CSVARDFYEQYF TRBJ2-7 many TRBV29-1 -
TGTGCCAGCAGTTTACGGCTAGCCGCGACCTACGAGCAGTACTTC CASSLRLAATYEQYF TRBJ2-7 many TRBV27 -
TGTGCCAGCAGTCACCCGGGGGTTAGCAATCAGCCCCAGCATTTT CASSHPGVSNQPQHF TRBJ1-5 many TRBV28 -
TGTGCCAGCAGCTTCACCGGGACATTCACAGATACGCAGTATTTT CASSFTGTFTDTQYF TRBJ2-3 few TRBV7-3 -
TGTGCCAGCAGCTTAGTATCCGGGAGTGCAGATACGCAGTATTTT CASSLVSGSADTQYF TRBJ2-3 many TRBV7-9 -
TGTGCCAGCAGAACAACTAGCGGGGGGGCCTACGAGCAGTACTTC CASRTTSGGAYEQYF TRBJ2-7 many TRBV7-2 TRBD2
TGTGCCAGCAGTAGGTTTGCTTTCTCCTACGAGCAGTACTTC CASSRFAFSYEQYF TRBJ2-7 - TRBV2 -
TGTGCCAGCACTAAACAACAGGGATACACTGAAGCTTTCTTT CASTKQQGYTEAFF TRBJ1-1 - TRBV28 -
TGTGCCAGCAGCTTAGCCGTCGGGCGCGCCAGGTCGAACAATGAGCAGTTCTTC CASSLAVGRARSNNEQFF TRBJ2-1 many TRBV7-2 -
TGTGCCAGCAGTCCCCAAGGGACGGTCAACACTGAAGCTTTCTTT CASSPQGTVNTEAFF TRBJ1-1 many TRBV27 -
TGTGCCAGCAGTGACGGACAGGGTACTTTTAGCTATGGCTACACCTTC CASSDGQGTFSYGYTF TRBJ1-2 many TRBV6-1 TRBD1
TGTGCCAGCAGCTCCGGGACAGGGGTTACAGATACGCAGTATTTT CASSSGTGVTDTQYF TRBJ2-3 many TRBV5-5 TRBD1
TGTGCCACCTTAATGGGACAGGGGAGGAGCGAGCAGTACTTC CATLMGQGRSEQYF TRBJ2-7 few TRBV6-2/TRBV6-3 TRBD1
TGTGCCACCAGTGACCCGGGACAGGGGATGGGGGGCACAGATACGCAGTATTTT CATSDPGQGMGGTDTQYF TRBJ2-3 many TRBV24-1 TRBD1
TGTGCCAGCAGGAACGGGGGCGGGACTGAAGCTTTCTTT CASRNGGGTEAFF TRBJ1-1 many TRBV12-3/TRBV12-4 -
TGTGCCAGCAGGTCAGAAAGCATGAACACTGAAGCTTTCTTT CASRSESMNTEAFF TRBJ1-1 many TRBV6-1 -
TGTGCCAGCAGCTTAGTTTCGGGACTAGCGATATATGAGCAGTTCTTC CASSLVSGLAIYEQFF TRBJ2-1 many TRBV7-2 TRBD2
TGTGCCCTCATGGGACAGGGCTTCACAACCGGGGAGCTGTTTTTT CALMGQGFTTGELFF TRBJ2-2 many TRBV7-6 TRBD1
TGTGCCAGCAGTTTGGGTGGGGGCTACGAAGCTTTCTTT CASSLGGGYEAFF TRBJ1-1 - TRBV28 -
TGCAGTGCTAGGCTTTTTGACAGGTTGAACACTGAAGCTTTCTTT CSARLFDRLNTEAFF TRBJ1-1 few TRBV20-1 -
TGCAACGTTGAAAGATCGGAGACCCAGTACTTC CNVERSETQYF TRBJ2-5 - TRBV29-1 -
TGTGCCAGCAGTTTGGTGTTCGGGGAGTCGTTCTTC CASSLVFGESFF TRBJ2-1 many TRBV28 -
TGTGCCAGCAGCAGGACAGGGGAAGGCAATCAGCCCCAGCATTTT CASSRTGEGNQPQHF TRBJ1-5 many TRBV9 TRBD1
TGTGCCAGCAGCGCGGTGGGGGCGGGAGGAGAGACCCAGTACTTC CASSAVGAGGETQYF TRBJ2-5 - TRBV11-2 TRBD2
TGTGCCAGCAGCCCCCGGGGTTGGGGAGATACGCAGTATTTT CASSPRGWGDTQYF TRBJ2-3 many TRBV7-2 -
TGTGCCAGCGGACCACTAGCGGGAGGCTTTCACGAGCAGTACTTC CASGPLAGGFHEQYF TRBJ2-7 - TRBV12-3/TRBV12-4 TRBD2
TGTGCCAGCAGCTTGAGGCGGATGACGGGAGAGCAGTACTTC CASSLRRMTGEQYF TRBJ2-7 many TRBV5-6 -
TGCAGTGCTAGACCGGGACCTAACTACGAGCAGTACTTC CSARPGPNYEQYF TRBJ2-7 - TRBV29-1 -
TGTGCCAGCAGCCAAGGGCCCGGTGGACCCACTGAAGCTTTCTTT CASSQGPGGPTEAFF TRBJ1-1 once TRBV14 -